This T cell receptor (beta chain) emerged from a study of human T cells and chemical hapten exposure. The V end was cut by 3 bases, the J end by 2 bases, with 8 bases between. The CDR3 is 14 residues long. CDR1 and CDR2 (germline): ENHRY, SYGVKD. Findings of the study overall: Among expanded TCRs, significantly more large CDR3 similarity clusters formed than among controls.

This clonotype showed up many times. Its antigen is unidentified. As to time point: pre-sensitization, week 0. Treatment here: therapeutic diphenylcyclopropenone sensitization with weekly scalp DPC. Original processing notes: Sequenced samples showed a median of approximately 96,000 TCRs each, with counts running from about 20,000 to 690,000. Using its own MiXCR run on the RACE reads, TCRdb lists one record per CDR3 protein. The V and J calls were not made by the authors but by TCRdb's processing. The sample has under 110,000 distinct CDR3 sequences; 12% are singletons. The chain couples TRBV10-3 to TRBJ1-5; D might be TRBD1 (5 bases). The receptor's source is a woman aged 50 to 65 with alopecia areata. Some clones in this sample may be carry-over from other donors' samples. Sequencing was performed on whole blood, taken in connection with sensitization to the hapten diphenylcyclopropenone (DPC). The CDR3 spells CAISDSGGNQPQHF. For the CDR3, the DNA is TGTGCCATCAGTGATTCGGGGGGCAATCAGCCCCAGCATTTT.